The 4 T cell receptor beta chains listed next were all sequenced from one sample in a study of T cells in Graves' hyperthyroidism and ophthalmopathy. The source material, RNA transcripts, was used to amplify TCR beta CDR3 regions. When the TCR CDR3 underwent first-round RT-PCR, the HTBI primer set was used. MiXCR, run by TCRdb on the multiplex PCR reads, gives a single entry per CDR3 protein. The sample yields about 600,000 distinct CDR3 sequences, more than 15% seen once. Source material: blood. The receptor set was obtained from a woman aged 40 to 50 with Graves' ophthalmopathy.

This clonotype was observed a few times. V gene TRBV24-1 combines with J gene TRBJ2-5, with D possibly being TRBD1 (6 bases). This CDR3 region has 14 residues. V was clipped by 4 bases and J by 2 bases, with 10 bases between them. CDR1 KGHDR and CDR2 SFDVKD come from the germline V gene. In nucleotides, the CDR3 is TGTGCCACCAGTGACGCCGGGACACAAGAGACCCAGTACTTC. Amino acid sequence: CATSDAGTQETQYF.

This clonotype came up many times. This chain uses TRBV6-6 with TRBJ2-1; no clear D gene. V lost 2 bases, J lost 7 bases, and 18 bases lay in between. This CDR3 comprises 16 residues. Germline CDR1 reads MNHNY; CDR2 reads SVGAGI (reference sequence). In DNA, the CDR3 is TGTGCCAGCAGTTACCTCAGCTTGAACAGTTTGAATGAGCAGTTCTTC. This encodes CASSYLSLNSLNEQFF.

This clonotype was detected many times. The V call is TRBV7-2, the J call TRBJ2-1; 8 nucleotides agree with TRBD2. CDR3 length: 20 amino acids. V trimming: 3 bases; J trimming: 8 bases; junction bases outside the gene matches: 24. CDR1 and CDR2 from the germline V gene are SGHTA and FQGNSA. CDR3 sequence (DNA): TGTGCCAGCAGCTTTTTTACCGGGACTAGTGGGAGCCCGAGGGTAGATGAGCAGTTCTTC. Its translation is CASSFFTGTSGSPRVDEQFF.

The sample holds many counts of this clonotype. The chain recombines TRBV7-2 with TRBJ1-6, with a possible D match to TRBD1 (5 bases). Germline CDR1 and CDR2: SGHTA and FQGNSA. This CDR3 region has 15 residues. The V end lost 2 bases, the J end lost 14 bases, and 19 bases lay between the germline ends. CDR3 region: CASSLLKVGQGSLHF. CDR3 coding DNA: TGTGCCAGCAGCTTATTAAAAGTGGGGCAGGGATCCCTCCACTTT.